The 15 T cell receptor beta chains below come from one sample, sequenced in a study of Graves' ophthalmopathy and Graves' hyperthyroidism. Investigators amplified TCR beta CDR3 regions from RNA transcripts. RT-PCR in the first round used HTBI primers; a second-round multiplex PCR followed. Each CDR3 protein gets one entry after TCRdb re-called the multiplex PCR reads with MiXCR. The sample holds 200,000 to 250,000 distinct CDR3 sequences, roughly 21% seen once. Sequenced input: peripheral blood. These receptors originate from a woman aged 50 to 60 with Graves' ophthalmopathy.

This clonotype was seen ten or more times. The chain employs TRBV5-1 and TRBJ2-7; TRBD2 aligns across 11 bases. Germline V lookup: CDR1 SGHRS, CDR2 YFSETQ. The V segment lost 5 bases and the J segment 0 bases; nucleotides outside the gene matches: 4. This CDR3 contains 15 residues. The DNA of the CDR3 is TGCGCCAGCAGAGTTCTAGCGGGAGGCTCCTACGAGCAGTACTTC. Translation: CASRVLAGGSYEQYF.

The rearrangement joins TRBV19 to TRBJ1-2; D is ambiguous. Germline lookup yields CDR1 LNHDA and CDR2 SQIVND (reference sequence). V was trimmed by 3 bases and J by 1 base, leaving 9 bases between them. The CDR3 covers 14 residues. CDR3 sequence (DNA): TGTGCCAGTAGTATTTCTACTGGTAACTATGGCTACACCTTC. It is translated as CASSISTGNYGYTF. Supplemented by reference TRBV19 and TRBJ1-2, the full variable domain reads DGGITQSPKYLFRKEGQNVTLSCEQNLNHDAMYWYRQDPGQGLRLIYYSQIVNDFQKGDIAEGYSVSREKKESFPLTVTSAQKNPTAFYLCASSISTGNYGYTFGSGTRLTVV.

This clonotype came up once. The chain carries TRBV6-2 or TRBV6-3 and TRBJ1-5, with a possible D match to TRBD1 (5 bases). Germline V CDR1 and CDR2: MNHEY, SVGEGT. The V gene lost 4 bases and the J gene lost 2 bases, with 12 bases spanning the gap. The CDR3 is 15 residues long. CDR3: CASSFGGKGNQPQHF. The CDR3 nucleotides are TGTGCCAGCAGTTTCGGGGGTAAGGGCAATCAGCCCCAGCATTTT.

At least ten counts were recorded for this clonotype. This chain connects TRBV7-2 to TRBJ2-3; D remains unclear. V dropped 8 bases and J dropped 7 bases, with 4 bases sitting between them. The CDR3 has 9 residues. CDR1 and CDR2 from the germline V gene are SGHTA and FQGNSA. This CDR3 is CASRNTQYF. The CDR3 nucleotides read TGTGCCAGCCGCAATACGCAGTATTTT.

The chain is built from TRBV5-6 and TRBJ2-4; no firm D call. Looked up from germline, CDR1 is SGHDT and CDR2 is YYEEEE. The CDR3 is 16 amino acids. V was trimmed by 7 bases and J by 0 bases, leaving 17 bases between them. CDR3 sequence (DNA): TGTGCCAGCGGCCCCGGGCCTGCCCTAGCCAAAAACATTCAGTACTTC. Protein product: CASGPGPALAKNIQYF. The full variable domain, rest sourced from reference TRBV5-6 and TRBJ2-4, is DAGVTQSPTHLIKTRGQQVTLRCSPKSGHDTVSWYQQALGQGPQFIFQYYEEEERQRGNFPDRFSGHQFPNYSSELNVNALLLGDSALYLCASGPGPALAKNIQYFGAGTRLSVL.

This clonotype was seen many times. The V gene is TRBV12-3 or TRBV12-4, the J gene TRBJ2-6; D unclear. V gave up 6 bases and J gave up 0 bases, with 9 bases separating them. CDR3 length equals 15 residues. This CDR3 is CASSRPSSGANVLTF. The CDR3 coding sequence is TGTGCCAGCAGCCGACCAAGCTCTGGGGCCAACGTCCTGACTTTC.

This clonotype was counted ten times or more. The V and J genes are TRBV20-1 and TRBJ2-7; no firm D call. Germline V CDR1 and CDR2: DFQATT, SNEGSKA (reference sequence). CDR3 length: 12 amino acids. The CDR3 nucleotides are TGCAGCGGGCTCCAGCGAGCCTACGAGCAGTACTTC. Translating it yields CSGLQRAYEQYF.

On this clonotype itself: Germline and junction disagree at one end, which may indicate a read error. V gene TRBV9 combines with J gene TRBJ2-2; D possibly corresponds to TRBD2 (5 bases). Germline CDR1 SGDLS, CDR2 YYNGEE. The length of the CDR3 is 15 residues. In DNA form, the CDR3 reads TGTGCCAGCAGCGTAGTGGTGGGAGAAGTCGGGGAGCTGTATTTT. It is translated as CASSVVVGEVGELYF.

In its sample, this clonotype was seen a few times. This chain connects TRBV6-9 to TRBJ2-5, with 7 bases aligning to TRBD2. The trim removed 0 bases at V and 5 bases at J, leaving 9 bases unmatched. This CDR3 is built from 16 residues. Germline V gives CDR1 MNHGY, CDR2 SVAAGI. The CDR3 sequence: CASSYSGWEGRETQYF. CDR3 in DNA: TGTGCCAGCAGTTATTCGGGATGGGAGGGGAGGGAGACCCAGTACTTC.

This clonotype is a singleton in its sample. The CDR3 reads CSVDRSRGKQETQYF. The CDR3 region has the DNA TGCAGCGTTGACCGCTCTCGCGGGAAGCAAGAGACCCAGTACTTC. The J gene is TRBJ2-5, the V gene TRBV29-1; tentative D call: TRBD2 (6 bases). Germline loops: CDR1 SQVTM, CDR2 ANQGSEA. This CDR3 contains 15 residues. Trimming cost V 3 bases and J 2 bases, with 16 bases left between them.

At least ten counts were recorded for this clonotype. The V and J genes are TRBV6-1 and TRBJ2-2; D may correspond to TRBD1 or TRBD2 (5 bases each). The CDR3 loop spans 17 amino acids. Per germline, CDR1 MNHNS and CDR2 SASEGT. Trimming cost V 0 bases and J 5 bases, with 16 bases left between them. The CDR3 DNA reads TGTGCCAGCAGTGAAGCGGGGACCCTCGGGGCGACCGGGGAGCTGTTTTTT. Translated: CASSEAGTLGATGELFF.

Many counts were recorded for this clonotype. The V and J genes are TRBV5-1 and TRBJ2-7, with D unresolved. Per germline, CDR1 SGHRS and CDR2 YFSETQ. The CDR3 totals 12 residues. V shed 0 bases and J shed 7 bases, with 8 bases lying between them. CDR3 DNA sequence: TGCGCCAGCAGCTTGGGTATCGCGGAGCAGTACTTC. Encoded protein: CASSLGIAEQYF.

This chain connects TRBV6-1 to TRBJ2-5, with 7 bases lining up with TRBD1. Germline V gene lookup returns CDR1 MNHNS and CDR2 SASEGT. CDR3 length: 15 residues. Trimming removed 7 bases from V and 5 bases from J; junction bases left unmatched: 13. In DNA form, the CDR3 reads TGTGCCAGCAAGAAAGTGAGACAGGGCCAGGAGACCCAGTACTTC. Translating gives CASKKVRQGQETQYF.

The table lists this clonotype with many counts. The chain has TRBV28 and TRBJ1-1, with D possibly being TRBD1 (6 bases). V was shortened by 7 bases and J by 4 bases, with 16 bases between the two germline ends. The CDR3 is 14 residues long. The germline gives CDR1 MDHEN, CDR2 SYDVKM. The CDR3 loop reads CASTFAGEATEAFF. The CDR3 DNA sequence: TGTGCCAGCACCTTTGCAGGGGAGGCCACTGAAGCTTTCTTT.

This clonotype is a singleton in its sample. V gene TRBV29-1 combines with J gene TRBJ2-5, with 7 nucleotides matching TRBD2. J was trimmed by 5 bases and V by 2 bases; bases with no gene match: 11. Germline CDR1 SQVTM, CDR2 ANQGSEA. The CDR3 totals 15 residues. CDR3 amino acids: CSVERASGPLETQYF. For the CDR3, the DNA is TGCAGCGTTGAAAGGGCTAGCGGACCCTTGGAGACCCAGTACTTC.